Sequencing of this T cell receptor beta chain was carried out in a study of T cells in Graves' hyperthyroidism and ophthalmopathy. Amplification yielded TCR beta CDR3 regions, with RNA transcripts as the source. The HTBI primer set was used in a first-round RT-PCR of the TCR CDR3. MiXCR was run by TCRdb on the multiplex PCR reads, yielding one entry per CDR3 protein. Of hundreds of thousands of distinct CDR3 sequences in the sample, approximately 15% were seen once. Regarding the study as a whole: Before onset, ophthalmopathy was predicted by the model a median roughly 6.8 months earlier.

CDR1 is SQVTM, CDR2 ANQGSEA, per germline. The CDR3 spans 13 residues. Trimming cost V 3 bases and J 0 bases, with 9 bases left between them. At least ten counts were recorded for this clonotype. The antigen is not known. The chain links TRBV29-1 to TRBJ2-7; D possibly corresponds to TRBD1 (6 bases). Sample: blood. The TCR was taken from a woman between 40 and 55 years old with Graves' ophthalmopathy. The CDR3 region is CSVELGASYEQYF. The CDR3 coding sequence is TGCAGCGTTGAGCTGGGGGCCTCCTACGAGCAGTACTTC.